This section outlines one TCR beta chain sequence together with its context. The antigen is undetermined. These data are taken from a study of cytomegalovirus exposure and HLA in healthy donors. Findings of the study overall: Most TCR sequences proved rare, with some public TCRs found in many donors. Some TCR beta chains (over 150 of them) were listed as cytomegalovirus-associated. The CMV antigen specificity of three CMV-associated chains was confirmed through in vitro analysis.

Amplification used 60 Vbeta primers and 13 Jbeta primers. This table comes from immunoSEQ multiplex PCR, and its TCRdb copy is limited to in-frame clones, with some not included. The sample contains 120,000 to 150,000 clones, about 80% of which appear only once. Germline lookup yields CDR1 MNHEY and CDR2 SMNVEV (reference sequence). The CDR3 is 14 amino acids. Trimming took 6 bases from V and 2 from J; bases not matched to a gene: 1. The chain is built from TRBV27 and TRBJ2-7; 13 bases are a match to TRBD2. The clonotype was recovered from a man aged 35-49 years in good health and CMV-seropositive. Source material: PBMCs. CDR3 region: CASSGLAGAYEQYF. The CDR3 DNA reads as TGTGCCAGCAGCGGACTAGCGGGAGCCTACGAGCAGTACTTC.